Listed below are T cell receptor beta chains from one sample, sequenced in a study of T cells expressing NK-cell markers. Using the 5' RACE reads, TCRdb records one entry per CDR3 protein without DNA. The sample totals some 150,000 distinct CDR3 sequences. Sequenced: blood T cells: a sorted CD56 or NKG2C T cell subset, CD4+ or CD8+ T cells, or bulk PBMC T cells (not recorded which). The receptors were gathered from a man between 18 and 35 years old in good health. CDR3s include the opening cysteine and the closing phenylalanine or tryptophan. Fields, in order: CDR3 protein, J gene, V gene.

CASNPDRGGTEAFF TRBJ1-1 TRBV12-3/TRBV12-4
CASSSGLAGDLRTDTQYF TRBJ2-3 TRBV27
CASSYIGSDTQYF TRBJ2-3 TRBV27
CASSRGGPNQPQHF TRBJ1-5 TRBV7-9
CSVMTGNSYEQYF TRBJ2-7 TRBV29-1
CASKDPGTDPFF TRBJ2-1 TRBV6-5
CASSPGTAPRYF TRBJ2-5 TRBV6-2/TRBV6-3
CASSQFSGAKNIQYF TRBJ2-4 TRBV16
CASSGSLQQFF TRBJ2-1 TRBV5-6
CASSSIRDYKYNEQFF TRBJ2-1 TRBV6-1
CASKAGQGAGYEQYF TRBJ2-7 TRBV6-1
CASSIFYRDNTGELFF TRBJ2-2 TRBV19
CASREGADQPQHF TRBJ1-5 TRBV12-3/TRBV12-4
CASSLDGLAGDNQETQYF TRBJ2-5 TRBV9
CASSFEQSPGYTF TRBJ1-2 TRBV5-1
CASSQLSSGNNEQFF TRBJ2-1 TRBV4-1
CASTWESSNQPQHF TRBJ1-5 TRBV19
CASSPGQGELFF TRBJ2-2 TRBV4-2
CASSQGGTRGGWDEQFF TRBJ2-1 TRBV14
CASSIDLRRENTGELFF TRBJ2-2 TRBV19
CASSLEGTRIEETQYF TRBJ2-5 TRBV11-3
CASRDPGGAGTDTQYF TRBJ2-3 TRBV2
CASSLTQWTSGNELTYEQYF TRBJ2-7 TRBV12-3/TRBV12-4
CASSLAGTSGTTDTQYF TRBJ2-3 TRBV7-6
CASSADGGQGYEQYF TRBJ2-7 TRBV9
CASYGQSYNEQFF TRBJ2-1 TRBV19
CASSFKPAVLGELFF TRBJ2-2 TRBV28
CASSFSGGGQETQYF TRBJ2-5 TRBV7-9
CASSLREDRGLWEQFF TRBJ2-1 TRBV7-4
CASRSNRFSSYNEQFF TRBJ2-1 TRBV27
CASSQSLAGVEQFF TRBJ2-1 TRBV14
CASSLWQGNQPQHF TRBJ1-5 TRBV7-6
CASSSWDTDTQYF TRBJ2-3 TRBV5-5